The 31 T cell receptor beta chains given below trace back to one sample, sequenced in a study of blood T cell repertoires in COVID-19. Libraries were prepared by immunoSEQ multiplex PCR; TCRdb keeps only in-frame clonotypes and omits some of them. Of 30,000 to 35,000 clones in the sample, over 90% were seen once. Sequencing used peripheral blood. These receptors were taken from a human donor in a cohort sampled during active COVID-19.

The chain links TRBV18 to TRBJ1-1, with a tentative D call TRBD1 (5 bases). CDR1 is KGHSH and CDR2 is LQKENI in the germline V gene. The CDR3 sequence is 14 residues long. V was trimmed by 2 bases and J by 1 base, leaving 8 bases between them. CDR3: CASSPVGGNTEAFF. CDR3 nucleotides: TGTGCCAGCTCACCAGTGGGGGGGAACACTGAAGCTTTCTTT.

This chain's CDR3 is CASSPVGTSGFYNEQFF. The CDR3 nucleotides are TGTGCCAGCTCACCGGTAGGGACTAGCGGCTTTTACAATGAGCAGTTCTTC. This chain uses TRBV18 with TRBJ2-1, with 11 bases that match TRBD2. V lost 3 bases to trimming and J lost 4 bases; unmatched junction nucleotides: 8. Germline CDR1 KGHSH, CDR2 LQKENI. This CDR3 is 17 amino acids long.

The V gene is TRBV11-2, the J gene TRBJ2-3; 9 nucleotides match TRBD2. J lost 1 base, V lost 1 base, and 9 bases had no gene match. The length of the CDR3 is 18 residues. Germline V CDR1 and CDR2: SGHAT, FQNNGV. The CDR3: CASSLGSLAGARTDTQYF. DNA of the CDR3: TGTGCCAGCAGCTTAGGAAGTTTAGCGGGGGCCCGCACAGATACGCAGTATTTT.

The V and J genes are TRBV10-3 and TRBJ2-2; 15 nucleotides align to TRBD2. Germline V gene lookup returns CDR1 ENHRY and CDR2 SYGVKD. The CDR3 totals 18 residues. V lost 7 bases, J lost 4 bases, and 10 bases stayed unmatched. As DNA, the CDR3 is TGTGCCATCAACTGGGGGACTAGCGGGGGGTCTGGCACCGGGGAGCTGTTTTTT. This sequence encodes CAINWGTSGGSGTGELFF.

V usage is TRBV6-5 and J usage is TRBJ2-7; 8 bases fit TRBD1. Germline CDR1 and CDR2: MNHEY and SVGAGI. The CDR3 length is 15 residues. J lost 0 bases, V lost 8 bases, and 9 bases had no gene match. The CDR3 nucleotides read TGTGCCAGCCGCAAGGGGGACAGGAGCTCCTACGAGCAGTACTTC. It encodes CASRKGDRSSYEQYF.

This clone appeared once. The genes are TRBV3-1 (or the pseudogene TRBV3-2) and TRBJ2-5; D may be TRBD1 (7 bases). Between the trimmed V and J ends, which lost 6 bases and 1 base, there was a span of 12 bases. CDR1 and CDR2 (germline): LGHDT, YNNKEL (reference sequence). CDR3 size: 14 residues. In DNA, the CDR3 is TGTGCCAGCAGACACAGGGGACTCCAAGAGACCCAGTACTTC. Translated, it gives CASRHRGLQETQYF.

The chain carries TRBV7-3 and TRBJ2-1; TRBD2 matches at 11 bases. Germline V gene data show CDR1 as SGHTA and CDR2 as FQGTGA. V shed 2 bases, J shed 6 bases, and the junction held 3 bases outside the gene matches. This CDR3 contains 15 residues. The CDR3 here is CASSLLAGGPNEQFF. DNA for the CDR3: TGTGCCAGCAGCTTATTAGCGGGAGGGCCCAATGAGCAGTTCTTC.

V and J are TRBV10-2 and TRBJ2-3; TRBD1 is a possible D gene (6 bases). The CDR3 totals 14 residues. The germline V gene has CDR1 WSHSY and CDR2 SAAADI. The V and J ends lost 6 bases and 3 bases respectively, with 13 bases between them. CDR3: CASRALTGTDTQYF. The CDR3 bases are TGCGCCAGCAGAGCCCTAACAGGGACAGATACGCAGTATTTT.

The rearrangement links TRBV5-6 to TRBJ2-6, with D unresolved. This CDR3 has 14 residues. CDR1 and CDR2 from the germline V gene are SGHDT and YYEEEE. V lost 4 bases to trimming and J lost 3 bases, with 8 bases between them. The CDR3 DNA sequence: TGTGCCAGCAGCAGTTTAGTTGGGGCCAACGTCCTGACTTTC. Protein sequence: CASSSLVGANVLTF. The entire variable domain, with the rest obtained from reference TRBV5-6 and TRBJ2-6, is as follows: DAGVTQSPTHLIKTRGQQVTLRCSPKSGHDTVSWYQQALGQGPQFIFQYYEEEERQRGNFPDRFSGHQFPNYSSELNVNALLLGDSALYLCASSSLVGANVLTFGAGSRLTVL.

This clone was observed a single time. The J gene is TRBJ2-5, the V gene TRBV2; the match to TRBD2 covers 14 bases. The CDR3 runs to 16 residues. The germline CDR1 and CDR2 sequences are SNHLY and FYNNEI. The V and J ends lost 6 bases and 4 bases, in that order; junction bases with no gene match: 7. Written as DNA, the CDR3 is TGTGCCAGCAGAAAGGGGACTAGCGGGGGAGGAGAGACCCAGTACTTC. The encoded protein is CASRKGTSGGGETQYF.

V and J are TRBV7-9 and TRBJ2-1, with D possibly TRBD1 on 6 matching bases. V gave up 4 bases and J gave up 6 bases, with 7 bases separating them. Germline V CDR1 and CDR2: SEHNR, FQNEAQ (reference sequence). The CDR3 spans 12 residues. Here the CDR3 reads CASSSDSNEQFF. The CDR3 DNA is TGTGCCAGCAGCTCGGACAGCAATGAGCAGTTCTTC.

The V and J genes are TRBV5-1 and TRBJ2-3, with TRBD2 identical over 12 bases. This CDR3 is 20 amino acids long. The V segment lost 0 bases and the J segment 4 bases; nucleotides outside the gene matches: 15. The germline CDR1 and CDR2 sequences are SGHRS and YFSETQ. The CDR3 DNA follows: TGCGCCAGCAGCTTGGCCTCGCTCGGTTTGACTAGCGGGAGCGCAGATACGCAGTATTTT. Protein: CASSLASLGLTSGSADTQYF. Together with reference TRBV5-1 and TRBJ2-3, the CDR3 gives the full variable domain: KAGVTQTPRYLIKTRGQQVTLSCSPISGHRSVSWYQQTPGQGLQFLFEYFSETQRNKGNFPGRFSGRQFSNSRSEMNVSTLELGDSALYLCASSLASLGLTSGSADTQYFGPGTRLTVL.

This sequence joins TRBV25-1 and TRBJ2-1; tentatively, D is TRBD2 (6 bases). V shed 6 bases and J shed 6 bases, with 21 bases lying between them. This CDR3 spans 16 amino acids. Germline CDR1 reads MGHDK; CDR2 reads SYGVNS. This CDR3 is CASSLEGPPARNEQFF. The CDR3 DNA reads as TGTGCCAGCAGCTTGGAGGGGCCCCCTGCGCGCAATGAGCAGTTCTTC.

The chain couples TRBV12-1 to TRBJ2-1; TRBD2 is the table's D call, not checked against the DNA. TRBV12-1 is assigned pseudogene status. The CDR3 spans 15 residues. The CDR3 region has the DNA TGTGCCAGCAGCGAGCCGGGACTTACTACCCATGAGCAGTTCTTC. This translates into CASSEPGLTTHEQFF.

The V and J genes are TRBV2 and TRBJ1-4; the D is unclear. The germline gives CDR1 SNHLY, CDR2 FYNNEI. The CDR3 covers 14 residues. V shed 3 bases and J shed 4 bases, with 9 bases lying between them. The CDR3 region is CASSDLRDNEKLFF. The CDR3 DNA reads TGTGCCAGCAGTGATCTCCGGGATAATGAAAAACTGTTTTTT.

This sequence joins TRBV11-2 and TRBJ2-7, with a possible D match to TRBD1 (6 bases). Trimming took 1 base from V and 3 from J, leaving 25 bases between them. CDR3 length equals 19 residues. CDR1 is SGHAT and CDR2 is FQNNGV in the germline V gene. The DNA of the CDR3 is TGTGCCAGCAGCTTAGCGCCCCCCGGACGACAGGCTGTAGGCTACGAGCAGTACTTC. This encodes CASSLAPPGRQAVGYEQYF.

DNA for the CDR3: TGTGCCAGCAGTTTATCGCAGGGGAACACTGAAGCTTTCTTT. It encodes CASSLSQGNTEAFF. This rearrangement joins TRBV27 to TRBJ1-1; TRBD1 might be the D (5 bases). This CDR3 contains 14 residues. Germline V gives CDR1 MNHEY, CDR2 SMNVEV (reference sequence). V shed 0 bases and J shed 1 base, with 6 bases lying between them.

The rearrangement joins TRBV7-2 to TRBJ2-1; 7 bases are a match to TRBD2. Trimming cost V 1 base and J 3 bases; bases outside gene matches: 3. Germline V gives CDR1 SGHTA, CDR2 FQGNSA. The CDR3 has 15 residues. The CDR3 region has the DNA TGTGCCAGCAGCTTAGTTGCGGGAGACTACAATGAGCAGTTCTTC. Amino acid sequence: CASSLVAGDYNEQFF. The full variable domain, in which reference TRBV7-2 and TRBJ2-1 provide the parts outside the CDR3, is GAGVSQSPSNKVTEKGKDVELRCDPISGHTALYWYRQSLGQGLEFLIYFQGNSAPDKSGLPSDRFSAERTGGSVSTLTIQRTQQEDSAVYLCASSLVAGDYNEQFFGPGTRLTVL.

The table lists this clone with a few counts. The chain employs TRBV10-3 and TRBJ2-7, with 10 nucleotides matching TRBD2. The germline V gene has CDR1 ENHRY and CDR2 SYGVKD. J gave up 3 bases and V 6 bases, and 5 bases lay outside the gene matches. The CDR3 extends over 14 amino acids. The CDR3 DNA reads as TGTGCCATCAGAACTAGCGGGATAAACTACGAGCAGTACTTC. Translating gives CAIRTSGINYEQYF.

The CDR3 loop is CAWSLGPRMSTDTQYF. In DNA, the CDR3 is TGTGCCTGGAGTTTGGGGCCTCGTATGAGCACAGATACGCAGTATTTT. The chain recombines TRBV30 with TRBJ2-3, with D possibly TRBD1 on 5 matching bases. The CDR3 is 16 residues long. Trimming took off 2 bases at V and 0 bases at J, with 15 bases between the two ends. Germline V gene lookup returns CDR1 GTSNPN and CDR2 SVGIG (reference sequence).

This chain uses TRBV5-1 with TRBJ1-5, with 7 bases fitting TRBD1. With 0 bases clipped from V and 0 bases from J, the junction kept 3 bases outside the gene matches. CDR1 is SGHRS and CDR2 is YFSETQ in the germline V gene. This CDR3 is built from 16 residues. The CDR3 sequence is CASSLGGQPSNQPQHF. The CDR3 DNA sequence: TGCGCCAGCAGCTTGGGGGGACAGCCTAGCAATCAGCCCCAGCATTTT.

V usage is TRBV5-1 and J usage is TRBJ1-2; no reliable D call. The V gene's germline CDR1 is SGHRS and CDR2 YFSETQ. The germline V and J ends were trimmed by 4 bases and 8 bases, with 9 bases remaining between them. This CDR3 has 11 amino acids. The CDR3 sequence is CASSTGEGYTF. DNA for the CDR3: TGCGCCAGCAGCACGGGAGAAGGCTACACCTTC.

This chain links TRBV5-1 with TRBJ2-2; 10 bases agree with TRBD1. The CDR3 length is 14 residues. J gave up 5 bases and V 10 bases, and 8 bases lay outside the gene matches. CDR1 and CDR2 (germline): SGHRS, YFSETQ. The CDR3 here is CAVPLGQGTGELFF. DNA of the CDR3: TGCGCCGTACCCCTGGGACAGGGGACCGGGGAGCTGTTTTTT.

V usage is TRBV9 and J usage is TRBJ2-3; possibly TRBD2 for D (5 bases). Germline V gives CDR1 SGDLS, CDR2 YYNGEE. V lost 5 bases and J 6 bases, leaving 13 bases between the germline ends. The CDR3 is 13 residues long. This CDR3 is CASSDTQRDTQYF. The DNA for the CDR3 is TGTGCCAGCAGTGACACACAGCGGGATACGCAGTATTTT.

The chain recombines TRBV9 with TRBJ2-7, with D perhaps matching TRBD1 (6 bases). Germline values: CDR1 SGDLS, CDR2 YYNGEE. This CDR3 is built from 15 residues. V was cut by 0 bases and J by 5 bases, with 15 bases left in between. In nucleotides, the CDR3 is TGTGCCAGCAGCGTAGGTGGCAGGGACACCCACGAGCAGTACTTC. Translating gives CASSVGGRDTHEQYF.

The V call is TRBV14, the J call TRBJ1-1, with D unclear. The V gene lost 2 bases and the J gene lost 4 bases, with 8 bases spanning the gap. The V gene's germline CDR1 is SGHDN and CDR2 FVKESK. The CDR3 sequence is 13 residues long. The CDR3, as DNA: TGTGCCAGCAGCCAATACCTCAGCACTGAAGCTTTCTTT. Encoded protein: CASSQYLSTEAFF.

The J gene is TRBJ2-1, the V gene TRBV7-9, with D tentatively TRBD2 (5 bases). The CDR3 has 16 amino acids. V lost 2 bases to trimming and J lost 6 bases, with 17 bases between them. Germline-derived CDR1 and CDR2 are SEHNR and FQNEAQ (reference sequence). The CDR3 DNA reads as TGTGCCAGCAGCTTAATGTCCGGCGGAGGTATCAATGAGCAGTTCTTC. Amino acids: CASSLMSGGGINEQFF.

CDR3 in DNA: TGTGCCAGCAGCTTGGCGGGGGGGAGTTACTATGGCTACACCTTC. Its protein product is CASSLAGGSYYGYTF. V usage is TRBV5-5 and J usage is TRBJ1-2; D is perhaps TRBD1 (5 bases). The CDR3 has 15 amino acids. V was shortened by 0 bases and J by 3 bases, with 12 bases between the two germline ends. CDR1 is SGHKS, CDR2 YYEKEE, per germline (reference sequence).

The CDR3 reads CASSFGGSLTDTQYF. In DNA, the CDR3 is TGTGCCAGCAGCTTCGGCGGGAGCCTCACAGATACGCAGTATTTT. The chain has TRBV5-5 and TRBJ2-3; 7 positions agree with TRBD2. J gave up 2 bases and V 2 bases, and 5 bases lay outside the gene matches. Germline CDR1 reads SGHKS; CDR2 reads YYEKEE (reference sequence). The CDR3 spans 15 residues.

The gene calls are TRBV10-1 and TRBJ2-5, with D maybe TRBD1 (6 bases). V lost 0 bases and J 4 bases, leaving 12 bases between the germline ends. CDR1 is WNHNN, CDR2 SYGVQD, per germline (reference sequence). CDR3 size: 15 residues. The CDR3 loop reads CASSESSGEGETQYF. Written as DNA, the CDR3 is TGCGCCAGCAGTGAGTCTTCAGGGGAAGGAGAGACCCAGTACTTC.

V usage is TRBV5-1 and J usage is TRBJ2-1; 11 positions agree with TRBD2. Germline CDR1 is SGHRS and CDR2 is YFSETQ. V was clipped by 5 bases and J by 6 bases; unmatched bases: 4. The CDR3 runs to 14 residues. Written as DNA, the CDR3 is TGCGCCAGCAGGGCTAGCGGGGGGCCCAATGAGCAGTTCTTC. Its translation is CASRASGGPNEQFF.